The rows below give T cell receptor beta chains drawn from one sample of a study of Graves' ophthalmopathy and Graves' hyperthyroidism. TCRdb reprocessed the multiplex PCR reads with MiXCR, giving one entry per CDR3 protein. Found here are about 400,000 distinct CDR3 sequences, about 17% of them singletons; the top ten hold 1.6%. Sequencing was carried out using peripheral blood. These receptors were obtained from a woman under 30 with Graves' ophthalmopathy. The CDR3 runs from the conserved cysteine through the conserved F or W. D genes are given only for firm matches. Clone size, where shown, is once, few, many, or a class for clones that have expanded.

j_gene,v_gene,d_gene,abundance,CDR3nt,CDR3aa
TRBJ2-5,TRBV11-2,.,many,TGTGCCAGCAGCTTTGGGATGGAGACCCAGTACTTC,CASSFGMETQYF
TRBJ2-7,TRBV12-3/TRBV12-4,TRBD1,.,TGTGCCAGCAGTTCCAGCTGGGACAGGGCCTACTTC,CASSSSWDRAYF
TRBJ2-2,TRBV7-2,.,.,TGTGCCAGCAGCCCCCTCCCCACTATTACCGGGGAGCTGTTTTTT,CASSPLPTITGELFF
TRBJ2-5,TRBV24-1,.,many,TGTGCCACCAGTGACCGGACTGAAATGGGGGAGACCCAGTACTTC,CATSDRTEMGETQYF
TRBJ2-7,TRBV4-2,.,many,TGTGCCAGCAGCCAACTTAAGAGCAGGGCCCTCCCATACGAGCAGTACTTC,CASSQLKSRALPYEQYF
TRBJ2-5,TRBV14,.,many,TGTGCCAGCAGCCCGGACGGTCAAGAGACCCAGTACTTC,CASSPDGQETQYF
TRBJ1-5,TRBV6-2/TRBV6-3,.,.,TGTGCCAGCAGTTGGGCTGACTTCCAGCCCCAGCATTTT,CASSWADFQPQHF
TRBJ2-2,TRBV6-2/TRBV6-3,TRBD2,many,TGTGCCAGCAAATTTACGGGAGGGGGTGGACGGACCGGGGAGCTGTTTTTT,CASKFTGGGGRTGELFF
TRBJ2-2,TRBV5-1,TRBD2,many,TGCGCCAGCAGAAATCTAGCGGGAGACCTCGCCGGGGAGCTGTTTTTT,CASRNLAGDLAGELFF
TRBJ2-7,TRBV6-2/TRBV6-3,TRBD2,.,TGTGCCAGCAGTTACGAGAGAGCGGGACTGCTCTCCTACGAGCAGTACTTC,CASSYERAGLLSYEQYF
TRBJ2-7,TRBV5-1,TRBD2,many,TGCGCCAGCAGCTTCGCTAGCGGGGGGGACTACGAGCAGTACTTC,CASSFASGGDYEQYF
TRBJ2-7,TRBV12-3/TRBV12-4,TRBD2,many,TGTGCCAGCAGTCCATATAGACTAGCGGGGACCTACGAGCAGTACTTC,CASSPYRLAGTYEQYF
TRBJ1-5,TRBV11-2,.,.,TGTGCCAGCAGCTTAGAGAGGCTATCGGCCCAGCATTTT,CASSLERLSAQHF
TRBJ2-3,TRBV6-1,TRBD2,many,TGTGCCAGCAGGAAACCAGCGGGGGGGGCAGATACGCAGTATTTT,CASRKPAGGADTQYF
TRBJ1-5,TRBV19,.,many,TGTGCCAGTAGTCTCCCACAGGCGGCTCAGCCCCAGCATTTT,CASSLPQAAQPQHF
TRBJ1-2,TRBV6-2/TRBV6-3,TRBD1,many,TGTGCCAGCAGTTACGCCGGACAGGGAGGGATGAGGGGGAACTATGGCTACACCTTC,CASSYAGQGGMRGNYGYTF
TRBJ2-7,TRBV19,TRBD1,many,TGTGCCAGCTCGACAGGGGCGAATGAGCAGTACTTC,CASSTGANEQYF
TRBJ2-2,TRBV5-1,.,many,TGCGCCAGCAGCTTGATGGGATCCGGGGAGCTGTTTTTT,CASSLMGSGELFF
TRBJ2-1,TRBV14,.,.,TGTGCCAGCAGCTCTTCCGGGAGCGGCCACAATGAGCAGTTCTTC,CASSSSGSGHNEQFF
TRBJ2-7,TRBV6-2/TRBV6-3,TRBD2,many,TGTGCCAGCAGTTTAGCGGGAGCGAGTCCCTACGAGCAGTACTTC,CASSLAGASPYEQYF
TRBJ2-7,TRBV6-5,.,many,TGTGCCTCCGTAGAGGGGCCCCTCTACGAGCAGTACTTC,CASVEGPLYEQYF
TRBJ1-3,TRBV28,.,many,TGTGCCAGCAGGGAATCGACAGGAGGCTCTGGAAACACCATATATTTT,CASRESTGGSGNTIYF
TRBJ1-3,TRBV29-1,.,many,TGCAGCGTCGGAACTAGCTCTGGAAACACCATATATTTT,CSVGTSSGNTIYF
TRBJ2-5,TRBV7-2,.,many,TGTGCCAGCAGCTTACGCCCCATGACGGGGGCCCTCCAAGAGACCCAGTACTTC,CASSLRPMTGALQETQYF
TRBJ2-6,TRBV10-3,TRBD1,many,TGTGCCACCAGGACAGGGGAATCTGGGGCCAACGTCCTGACTTTC,CATRTGESGANVLTF
TRBJ1-5,TRBV28,.,many,TGTGCCAGCAGTTTGTTTGGTCAGCCCCAGCATTTT,CASSLFGQPQHF
TRBJ2-7,TRBV6-2/TRBV6-3,.,many,TGTGCCAGCAGAAGACAGGACGAGCAGTACTTC,CASRRQDEQYF
TRBJ2-7,TRBV3-1,.,many,TGTGCCAGCAGCCAACTATCGGGGGGCGGCTCCTACGAGCAGTACTTC,CASSQLSGGGSYEQYF
TRBJ2-5,TRBV6-2/TRBV6-3,.,many,TGTGCCAGCAGTACGGGGGCGGGAGCGGTTTCGGAGACCCAGTACTTC,CASSTGAGAVSETQYF
TRBJ1-3,TRBV11-2,TRBD1,many,TGTGCCAGCAGCAAGACAGGGGCTGGAAACACCATATATTTT,CASSKTGAGNTIYF
TRBJ2-7,TRBV29-1,.,many,TGCAGCGTTGAGGACATCTCCTACGAGCAGTACTTC,CSVEDISYEQYF
TRBJ2-5,TRBV6-5,TRBD2,many,TGTGCCAGCAGTTCCGCCTGGGCGGGAGTCCCAGAGACCCAGTACTTC,CASSSAWAGVPETQYF
TRBJ1-2,TRBV19,.,many,TGTGCCAGTAGTATCTTTACCCAGGAAGGCTACACCTTC,CASSIFTQEGYTF
TRBJ2-7,TRBV4-1,.,few,TGCGCCAGCAGCCAAGATCCCGGGATCTCCTACGAGCAGTACTTC,CASSQDPGISYEQYF
TRBJ2-7,TRBV7-2,TRBD1,many,TGTGCCAGCAGCCCGGGACAGGGGGTTTTCTACGAGCAGTACTTC,CASSPGQGVFYEQYF
TRBJ1-2,TRBV18,TRBD1,many,TGTGCCAGCTCACCTGGACAGGGGCGAGGGGCAAACTATGGCTACACCTTC,CASSPGQGRGANYGYTF
TRBJ1-1,TRBV12-3/TRBV12-4,.,many,TGTGCCAGCAGTTTAAAGGGAGGGGCTGAAGCTTTCTTT,CASSLKGGAEAFF
TRBJ2-7,TRBV6-2/TRBV6-3,TRBD1,few,TGTGCCAGCAGTTACGACCAGGGGGAAAACCACGAGCAGTACTTC,CASSYDQGENHEQYF
TRBJ1-5,TRBV19,.,once,TGTGCCACCGGACCCCGGGACAACAATCAGCCCCAGCATTTT,CATGPRDNNQPQHF
TRBJ2-7,TRBV15,.,.,TGTGCCACCAGCAGAGTCTTCGGAAGACCTTACGAGCAGTACTTC,CATSRVFGRPYEQYF
TRBJ1-3,TRBV2,.,many,TGTGCCAGCAGGGTCGGACAGTTCTCTGGAAACACCATATATTTT,CASRVGQFSGNTIYF
TRBJ2-7,TRBV5-1,TRBD1,many,TGCGCCAGCAGCTTCAATTCGGGACAGGGGATCTACGAGCAGTACTTC,CASSFNSGQGIYEQYF
TRBJ1-6,TRBV6-5,TRBD1,many,TGTGCCAGCAGTTACCTGGCCGGGACAGGGAGCTCCTATAATTCACCCCTCCACTTT,CASSYLAGTGSSYNSPLHF
TRBJ1-5,TRBV6-1,TRBD1,many,TGTGCCAGCAGTACAAGCGACAGGGTTTGGGTCGGGCCCCAGCATTTT,CASSTSDRVWVGPQHF
TRBJ2-5,TRBV4-1,TRBD2,many,TGCGCCAGCAGCACACTAGCGGGGGGGGCAGAGACCCAGTACTTC,CASSTLAGGAETQYF
TRBJ2-2,TRBV6-5,.,few,TGTGCCAGCAGTTATTCGACAGTCTTCGGGGAGCTGTTTTTT,CASSYSTVFGELFF
TRBJ1-5,TRBV7-8,.,many,TGTGCCAGCAGCGTCCTCCTGGGACCTAATCAGCCCCAGCATTTT,CASSVLLGPNQPQHF
TRBJ1-2,TRBV9,.,few,TGTGCCAGCACCCCGGGCCCCCAGGAACGTGGCTACACCTTC,CASTPGPQERGYTF
TRBJ2-7,TRBV6-2/TRBV6-3,TRBD2,many,TGTGCCAGCAGTTACTCGACTAGCGTAAGCTCCTACGAGCAGTACTTC,CASSYSTSVSSYEQYF
TRBJ2-5,TRBV5-1,.,many,TGCGCCAGCGGGTTGGGGGGATCGCTGGAGACCCAGTACTTC,CASGLGGSLETQYF